The present T cell receptor (beta chain) was sequenced within a study of T cells expressing NK-cell markers (dated by TCRdb to 2018 to 2021). About the study as a whole: Three sorted T-cell subsets (CD3+CD56+NKG2C+, CD3+CD56+NKG2C- and CD3+CD56-NKG2C+) from under 10 donors had their TCR beta-chain repertoires profiled. Sequencing of the libraries produced 2 x 150 bp reads on Illumina HiSeq 2000/2500, MiSeq or NextSeq. Seven of the eight sequenced donors were HCMV-seropositive and one was HCMV-seronegative. All eight donors whose samples were sequenced were randomly selected healthy volunteers, three of them men and five women. General study outcomes and caveats: Whether the expanded NKG2C-expressing T cell clones were specific for HCMV antigens was left unclear. For 5 or 6 donors, the dominant CD3+CD56+NKG2C+ clonotypes were among the top 10 CD8+ clonotypes and accounted for roughly 1.0-8% of CD8+ T cells. Those dominant clonotypes were again the most abundant among CD3+CD56-NKG2C+ cells in several donors, at about 28.3-60.1%.

The run used an Illumina HiSeq 2000. TCR beta cDNA libraries were prepared using 5'RACE template switching, which introduced a universal primer site and unique molecular identifiers. Priming for cDNA synthesis came from the TCR beta constant segment, and two successive PCR amplification steps followed. The original methods were these. MIGEC handled demultiplexing of the reads and grouping by UMI, while MiTCR was used to assemble and quantify clonotypes. To exclude erroneous sequences, any TCR cDNA sequence not supported by at least two reads was discarded. The tcR package was used for downstream repertoire analysis, and clonotypes were matched between fractions using CDR3 nucleotide sequence together with V segment. VDJmatch was used to annotate antigen specificity against VDJdb, with one amino acid substitution in CDR3 permitted. The reads, reprocessed by TCRdb, yield one row per CDR3 protein sequence and no DNA. These V and J calls rely on TCRdb rather than the paper's analysis. The sample table includes about 390,000 distinct CDR3 sequences. 9.5% to 12% of the sample rests with the top ten.

From its cysteine to its phenylalanine, the CDR3 spans 12 amino acids. No DNA sequence was recorded. CDR1 and CDR2, looked up from the germline V gene, are SGHVS and FNYEAQ. HCMV serostatus was determined by detecting HCMV-specific IgG in serum with a commercial ELISA kit. Ficoll density gradient centrifugation was used to isolate peripheral blood mononuclear cells from blood. Turning to this clonotype: Its target antigen remains unknown.

This clonotype was obtained from a woman aged 45-59 years in good health. Donor details come from another sample of the same person, matched by shared clones. This chain joins TRBV7-6 to TRBJ2-1. Source material: blood T cells: a sorted CD56 or NKG2C T cell subset, CD4+ or CD8+ T cells, or bulk PBMC T cells (not recorded which). The CDR3 region has the sequence CASSSKYNEQFF.